This entry lists 32 T cell receptor beta chains sequenced from one sample in a study of T cell changes during pregnancy in multiple sclerosis. Sequenced by immunoSEQ multiplex PCR; TCRdb stores in-frame clones only, minus some. The sample has about 69,000 clones; about 85% are singletons. The sample consisted of peripheral blood, taken before pregnancy. These receptors were taken from a female donor with multiple sclerosis, enrolled in a pregnancy study.

This clone was picked up one time. DNA of the CDR3: TGTGCCAGCAAACGGGGGGGGACTGAAGCTTTCTTT. It yields the protein CASKRGGTEAFF. The rearrangement uses TRBV27 and TRBJ1-1, with D possibly matching TRBD1 (5 bases). Deletions cut 7 bases from V and 5 bases from J, with 11 bases between. The CDR3 is 12 residues long. From germline, CDR1 is MNHEY and CDR2 SMNVEV (reference sequence).

This chain connects TRBV5-4 to TRBJ1-2, with no clear D. Trimming shortened V by 0 bases and J by 6 bases, and 3 bases separated the two germline ends. Germline lookup yields CDR1 SGHNT and CDR2 YYREEE (reference sequence). The CDR3 totals 11 residues. The CDR3 spells CASSLANGYTF. The CDR3 nucleotides read TGTGCCAGCAGCTTGGCCAATGGCTACACCTTC.

The chain combines TRBV30 with TRBJ2-6; 10 bases match TRBD1. The CDR3 has 17 residues. The V gene's germline CDR1 is GTSNPN and CDR2 SVGIG (reference sequence). V dropped 0 bases and J dropped 3; count of bases not matched to a gene: 5. The chain's CDR3 is CAWSVTGTGVGANVLTF. CDR3 sequence (DNA): TGTGCCTGGAGTGTAACCGGGACAGGGGTTGGGGCCAACGTCCTGACTTTC.

This rearrangement joins TRBV5-1 to TRBJ1-2; 8 bases match TRBD1. Germline loops: CDR1 SGHRS, CDR2 YFSETQ. The CDR3 totals 14 residues. V gave up 0 bases and J gave up 7 bases; unmatched junction bases: 5. For the CDR3, the DNA is TGCGCCAGCAGCTTGGGGACAGGGTACTCTGGCTACACCTTC. Its protein product is CASSLGTGYSGYTF.

The J gene is TRBJ2-7, the V gene TRBV6-1; D gene ambiguous. Germline V gene sequence: CDR1 MNHNS, CDR2 SASEGT. The CDR3 is 11 amino acids. The V and J ends lost 2 bases and 7 bases respectively, with 6 bases between them. The CDR3 loop is CASSEQDEQYF. For the CDR3, the DNA is TGTGCCAGCAGTGAACAGGATGAGCAGTACTTC.

The chain uses TRBV5-1 and TRBJ1-2; TRBD1 matches 10 bases. Per the germline V gene, CDR1 is SGHRS and CDR2 is YFSETQ. J was trimmed by 4 bases and V by 2 bases; bases with no gene match: 11. The CDR3 extends over 17 amino acids. CDR3 coding DNA: TGCGCCAGCAGCTTTGGGACAGGGGTCCGTGCCGGCTATGGCTACACCTTC. Its protein product is CASSFGTGVRAGYGYTF.

The rearrangement uses TRBV6-5 and TRBJ2-2; no clear D gene. Germline assignment: CDR1 MNHEY and CDR2 SVGAGI. V was clipped by 8 bases and J by 6 bases, with 7 bases between them. The CDR3 is 11 amino acids. The CDR3 DNA is TGTGCCAGCCCGGCGGCCGGGGAGCTGTTTTTT. As protein: CASPAAGELFF.

This clone was seen only once. This chain connects TRBV20-1 to TRBJ2-1; 9 nucleotides align to TRBD1. The junction had 2 bases not matched to a gene; V was cut back by 8 bases and J by 6 bases. The CDR3 sequence is 11 residues long. Germline V gene sequence: CDR1 DFQATT, CDR2 SNEGSKA (reference sequence). The CDR3 region is CSTGGPNEQFF. The DNA for the CDR3 is TGCAGTACAGGGGGCCCCAATGAGCAGTTCTTC.

The rearrangement uses TRBV6-5 and TRBJ2-1; D perhaps matches TRBD1 (6 bases). The CDR3 spans 15 residues. Trimming shortened V by 5 bases and J by 0 bases, and 11 bases separated the two germline ends. CDR1 is MNHEY, CDR2 SVGAGI, per germline. CDR3: CASSKTGSSYNEQFF. The CDR3 region has the DNA TGTGCCAGCAGTAAAACAGGGAGCTCCTACAATGAGCAGTTCTTC.

This chain links TRBV19 with TRBJ2-7, with 8 positions matching TRBD1. The CDR3 sequence is 12 residues long. Trimming removed 6 bases from V and 7 bases from J; junction bases left unmatched: 5. The germline CDR1 and CDR2 sequences are LNHDA and SQIVND (reference sequence). CDR3 nucleotide sequence: TGTGCCAGTAGACATACAGGGGGAGAGCAGTACTTC. Protein product: CASRHTGGEQYF.

The V call is TRBV4-3, the J call TRBJ2-2; weak D call: TRBD1 (6 bases). Trimming removed 6 bases at V and 6 bases at J, with 17 bases between. Germline V gene sequence: CDR1 LGHNA, CDR2 YSLEER. The CDR3 has 15 residues. DNA for the CDR3: TGCGCCAGCAGACCCTCACAGGGAGTGTCCGGGGAGCTGTTTTTT. The encoded protein is CASRPSQGVSGELFF.

V is TRBV19 and J is TRBJ2-3; maybe TRBD2 (6 bases). V lost 5 bases and J 3 bases, leaving 9 bases between the germline ends. Germline lookup yields CDR1 LNHDA and CDR2 SQIVND (reference sequence). The CDR3 covers 13 residues. The DNA for the CDR3 is TGTGCCAGTAGTCCGGGACTTACAGATACGCAGTATTTT. Protein: CASSPGLTDTQYF.

This chain joins TRBV12-5 and TRBJ1-1, with a tentative D call TRBD1 (6 bases). From germline, CDR1 is LGHNT and CDR2 FRNRAP. The CDR3 totals 16 residues. Trimming stripped 3 bases from V and 4 bases from J, with 18 bases between. This CDR3 reads CASGFPPRTVGTEAFF. For the CDR3, the DNA is TGTGCTAGTGGTTTTCCCCCTCGGACAGTGGGCACTGAAGCTTTCTTT.

This chain connects TRBV18 to TRBJ2-1, with D possibly matching TRBD1 (6 bases). The germline gives CDR1 KGHSH, CDR2 LQKENI. V gave up 5 bases and J gave up 5 bases, with 10 bases separating them. The CDR3 spans 13 residues. CDR3 sequence (DNA): TGTGCCAGCTCAGCCGGACAGAACAATGAGCAGTTCTTC. Amino acid sequence: CASSAGQNNEQFF.

V is TRBV6-5 and J is TRBJ2-3; TRBD2 matches 10 bases. This CDR3 has 16 residues. The trim removed 7 bases at V and 4 bases at J, leaving 11 bases unmatched. Germline-derived CDR1 and CDR2 are MNHEY and SVGAGI. The CDR3 DNA is TGTGCCAGCACTAACTCCCTAGCGGGAGTTGCAGATACGCAGTATTTT. This gives the protein CASTNSLAGVADTQYF.

The chain combines TRBV20-1 with TRBJ2-1; TRBD2 is a possible D gene (5 bases). Germline lookup yields CDR1 DFQATT and CDR2 SNEGSKA (reference sequence). This CDR3 has 11 residues. V lost 4 bases and J 10 bases, leaving 11 bases between the germline ends. DNA for the CDR3: TGCAGTGCTACGGACTTCCGAGAGCAGTTCTTC. Its translation is CSATDFREQFF.

This clone was seen a single time. The V gene is TRBV25-1, the J gene TRBJ2-1, with 10 bases identical to TRBD2. This CDR3 has 15 amino acids. In germline, CDR1 is MGHDK, CDR2 SYGVNS. V shed 1 base, J shed 12 bases, and the junction held 9 bases outside the gene matches. The CDR3 protein is CASSEFASGRGGQFF. CDR3 DNA sequence: TGTGCCAGCAGTGAATTCGCTAGCGGGAGAGGGGGGCAGTTCTTC.

This rearrangement joins TRBV18 to TRBJ1-5; no firm D call. Trimming removed 3 bases from V and 5 bases from J, with 8 bases in between. Germline V gene lookup returns CDR1 KGHSH and CDR2 LQKENI. There are 13 residues in the CDR3. This chain's CDR3 is CASSPVEDQPQHF. The CDR3 region has the DNA TGTGCCAGCTCACCGGTTGAGGATCAGCCCCAGCATTTT.

The chain couples TRBV5-1 to TRBJ2-1, with 12 bases lining up with TRBD2. V shed 0 bases and J 10 bases; nucleotides not matched to a gene: 5. CDR1 SGHRS and CDR2 YFSETQ come from the germline V gene. The CDR3 is 15 amino acids. This chain's CDR3 is CASSLGLAGVGEQFF. CDR3 coding DNA: TGCGCCAGCAGCTTGGGACTAGCGGGAGTCGGAGAGCAGTTCTTC.

This chain uses TRBV6-1 with TRBJ2-3; 12 bases match TRBD1. Trimming at V came to 7 bases and at J to 6 bases, leaving 8 bases not matched to a gene. Germline V gene sequence: CDR1 MNHNS, CDR2 SASEGT. CDR3 length: 15 residues. The CDR3: CASTQGTGGSDTQYF. The CDR3 DNA reads TGTGCCAGCACCCAAGGGACAGGGGGCAGTGATACGCAGTATTTT.

The rearrangement uses TRBV30 and TRBJ1-6; 9 bases line up with TRBD1. The CDR3 consists of 17 residues. The V gene's germline CDR1 is GTSNPN and CDR2 SVGIG (reference sequence). V gave up 1 base and J gave up 8 bases; unmatched junction bases: 12. In DNA, the CDR3 is TGTGCCTGGAGTGCCCCCGGGACAGGGTTAGGCGATTCACCCCTCCACTTT. It is translated as CAWSAPGTGLGDSPLHF.

This rearrangement joins TRBV18 to TRBJ1-1; perhaps TRBD1 as D (6 bases). The V end was cut by 2 bases, the J end by 4 bases, with 17 bases between. The CDR3 spans 16 residues. Germline V gene lookup returns CDR1 KGHSH and CDR2 LQKENI. The CDR3 sequence: CASSPVGTPRGTEAFF. The CDR3 nucleotides are TGTGCCAGCTCACCAGTCGGGACACCCCGGGGCACTGAAGCTTTCTTT.

This chain uses TRBV29-1 with TRBJ1-1; TRBD1 matches 7 bases. With V trimmed by 4 bases and J by 3 bases, 14 bases remained unmatched. Germline-derived CDR1 and CDR2 are SQVTM and ANQGSEA. CDR3 length equals 16 residues. CDR3 DNA: TGCAGCGTTGGTCCCTTGATGGTAACAGGGGACACTGAAGCTTTCTTT. Its translation: CSVGPLMVTGDTEAFF.

CDR3 protein: CASSASGVYNEQFF. In DNA, the CDR3 is TGTGCCAGCAGTGCCAGCGGGGTTTACAATGAGCAGTTCTTC. The chain employs TRBV6-1 and TRBJ2-1; 7 bases fit TRBD2. CDR1 and CDR2 (germline): MNHNS, SASEGT. The CDR3 is 14 residues long. V shed 4 bases and J 4 bases; nucleotides not matched to a gene: 4.

The V call is TRBV6-1, the J call TRBJ1-2; perhaps TRBD1 as D (6 bases). There are 15 residues in the CDR3. CDR1 is MNHNS, CDR2 SASEGT, per germline. The V end lost 1 base, the J end lost 8 bases, and 17 bases lay between the germline ends. CDR3 region: CASSEVGQPAQGYTF. The CDR3, as DNA: TGTGCCAGCAGTGAAGTTGGACAGCCCGCTCAAGGCTACACCTTC.

This chain links TRBV30 with TRBJ2-7, with 8 bases that match TRBD2. V shed 2 bases, J shed 4 bases, and the junction held 13 bases outside the gene matches. This CDR3 has 16 residues. The germline CDR1 and CDR2 sequences are GTSNPN and SVGIG (reference sequence). For the CDR3, the DNA is TGTGCCTGGAGTTATTTTTACAGCGGGAGCTCTTACGAGCAGTACTTC. Its translation: CAWSYFYSGSSYEQYF.

The chain is built from TRBV6-1 and TRBJ2-2, with 10 bases matching TRBD2. The trim removed 7 bases at V and 2 bases at J, leaving 4 bases unmatched. CDR1 and CDR2 from the germline V gene are MNHNS and SASEGT. The CDR3 consists of 15 residues. The CDR3 coding sequence is TGTGCCAGCACGAGCGGGGGGGATAACACCGGGGAGCTGTTTTTT. Amino acids: CASTSGGDNTGELFF.

The chain uses TRBV2 and TRBJ2-7, with 7 nucleotides matching TRBD1. This CDR3 has 13 amino acids. Germline assignment: CDR1 SNHLY and CDR2 FYNNEI. V lost 8 bases to trimming and J lost 2 bases; unmatched junction nucleotides: 6. CDR3 protein: CASVGQETYEQYF. The CDR3 DNA follows: TGTGCCAGCGTAGGACAGGAGACCTACGAGCAGTACTTC.

The J gene is TRBJ1-1, the V gene TRBV23-1; D is ambiguous. TRBV23-1 is recorded as an ORF, its role being uncertain. This CDR3 is 14 amino acids long. Trimming took 9 bases from V and 7 from J, leaving 21 bases between them. CDR3 coding DNA: TGCGCCAGAAAACAGAGGGCCCACTACCTTGAAGCTTTCTTT. Its protein is CARKQRAHYLEAFF.

The chain joins TRBV4-3 to TRBJ1-2, with 8 bases matching TRBD1. Trimming removed 1 base from V and 5 bases from J; junction bases left unmatched: 9. The CDR3 has 16 residues. Germline V gene sequence: CDR1 LGHNA, CDR2 YSLEER. CDR3 region: CASSQVEHRTGYGYTF. The CDR3 DNA is TGCGCCAGCAGCCAAGTAGAGCACAGGACAGGGTATGGCTACACCTTC.

J is TRBJ2-2 and V is TRBV30, with D perhaps matching TRBD2 (5 bases). The germline gives CDR1 GTSNPN, CDR2 SVGIG (reference sequence). V lost 0 bases to trimming and J lost 1 base, with 9 bases between them. The CDR3 runs 15 residues. The CDR3, as DNA: TGTGCCTGGAGTGTACTAGACGAGAACACCGGGGAGCTGTTTTTT. Amino acids: CAWSVLDENTGELFF.

CDR3 region: CASSDPGTSGTYEQYF. The CDR3 DNA sequence: TGCGCCAGCAGTGACCCCGGGACTAGCGGAACCTACGAGCAGTACTTC. V usage is TRBV10-1 and J usage is TRBJ2-7; 11 positions match TRBD2. This CDR3 comprises 16 residues. The J segment lost 2 bases and the V segment lost 3 bases, leaving 6 bases of the junction unmatched. Germline CDR1 WNHNN, CDR2 SYGVQD (reference sequence).